The T cell receptor (beta chain) described here comes from a study of T cells after yellow fever vaccination. Study outcomes and limitations: Most clones from primary vaccination were detected again post-booster (around 95% CD4, about 85% CD8). Among all clonotypes, a small share was observed in both CD4 and CD8 compartments.

One entry per CDR3 protein, called by TCRdb with MiXCR from the 5' RACE reads. The table lists 300,000 or so distinct CDR3 sequences, around 6.8% of them singletons. Germline V gene sequence: CDR1 SGHTA, CDR2 FQGNSA. The CDR3 contains 15 residues. Trimming removed 7 bases at V and 0 bases at J, with 14 bases between. As for this clonotype: The antigen is unknown.

This sequence was found in a man between 18 and 35 years old who received the YFV17D yellow fever vaccine. The source was PBMCs, collected roughly 45 days after the first yellow fever vaccination. This chain joins TRBV7-2 and TRBJ2-3, with D unresolved. The CDR3 DNA follows: TGTGCCAGCAATCATGTCGGGTGGAGCACAGATACGCAGTATTTT. This encodes CASNHVGWSTDTQYF.